The entry that follows covers one T cell receptor (beta chain) sequence. Its antigen is as yet unknown. The sample originates from a study of CD8 T cells in ankylosing spondylitis. Notes on the study in general: From matched ankylosing spondylitis synovial fluid, disease-linked clones were reportedly recovered at significantly enriched levels. Disease-associated clones were CD8+ and fairly uncommon in peripheral blood. Blood from ankylosing spondylitis patients appeared to carry a characteristic roughly 8-variant TCR beta motif.

Per germline, CDR1 MNHEY and CDR2 SMNVEV (reference sequence). V dropped 6 bases and J dropped 2 bases, with 8 bases sitting between them. CDR3 length: 13 residues. The TCR beta libraries were generated through quantitative 5'-RACE incorporating molecular barcodes. TCRdb fed the 5' RACE reads into MiXCR, producing one record per CDR3 protein. The table lists roughly 670,000 distinct CDR3 sequences, around 20% of them singletons. This receptor was obtained from a male donor with ankylosing spondylitis. Sequenced material: blood, either unsorted or a sorted T cell fraction (not recorded which). This chain links TRBV27 with TRBJ2-4, with D possibly matching TRBD1 (6 bases). CDR3 sequence: CASSGQPKNIQYF. The CDR3 region has the DNA TGTGCCAGCAGCGGACAGCCCAAAAACATTCAGTACTTC.